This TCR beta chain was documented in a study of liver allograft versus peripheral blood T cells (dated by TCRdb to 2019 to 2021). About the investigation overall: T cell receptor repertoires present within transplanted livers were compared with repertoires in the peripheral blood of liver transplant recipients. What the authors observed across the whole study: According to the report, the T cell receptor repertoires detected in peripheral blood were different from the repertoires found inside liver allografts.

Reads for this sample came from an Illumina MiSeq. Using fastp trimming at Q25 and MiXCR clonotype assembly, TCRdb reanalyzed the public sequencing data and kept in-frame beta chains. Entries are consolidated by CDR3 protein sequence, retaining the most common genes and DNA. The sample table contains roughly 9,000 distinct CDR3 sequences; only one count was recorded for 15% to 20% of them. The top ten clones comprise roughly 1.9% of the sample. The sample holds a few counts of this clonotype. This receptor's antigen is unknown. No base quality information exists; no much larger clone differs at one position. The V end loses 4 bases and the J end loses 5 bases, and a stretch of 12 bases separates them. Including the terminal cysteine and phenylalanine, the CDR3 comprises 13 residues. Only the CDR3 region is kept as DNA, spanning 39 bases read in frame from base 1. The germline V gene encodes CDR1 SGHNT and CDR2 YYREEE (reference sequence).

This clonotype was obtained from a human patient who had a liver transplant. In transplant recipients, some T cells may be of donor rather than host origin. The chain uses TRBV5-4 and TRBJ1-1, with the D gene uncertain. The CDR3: CASSGPAGTEAFF. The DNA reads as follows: TGTGCCAGCAGCGGGCCGGCGGGGACTGAAGCTTTCTTT.